This record concerns one T cell receptor beta chain sequence. This record belongs to a study of control samples from healthy donors and cancer patients. Generated by immunoSEQ multiplex PCR, the TCRdb table keeps only in-frame clones and is missing some. The sample has fewer than 200,000 clones, roughly 95% seen once. V lost 5 bases and J lost 4; bases outside the gene matches: 5. The CDR3 sequence is 15 residues long. CDR1 and CDR2 (germline): LNHNV, YYDKDF (reference sequence). The TCR comes from a woman between 25 and 40 years old in good health. Sequenced input: blood. The chain uses TRBV15 and TRBJ2-1; 10 nucleotides match TRBD2. The CDR3 sequence is CATSRSGRGYNEQFF. Here the CDR3 DNA reads TGTGCCACCAGCCGGAGCGGGAGGGGTTACAATGAGCAGTTCTTC.